This T cell receptor beta chain was identified during a study of regulatory and conventional T cells in breast cancer. TCRdb processed the PCR reads anew with MiXCR; each CDR3 protein has one entry. Counted here are about 180 distinct CDR3 sequences, roughly 19% occurring once; the ten biggest clones make up 35% to 45%. The CDR3 totals 16 residues. Germline V gives CDR1 MDHEN, CDR2 SYDVKM. J lost 4 bases, V lost 4 bases, and 6 bases had no gene match. This TCR came from a female donor with breast cancer. Source material: regulatory T cells from blood. J is TRBJ2-7 and V is TRBV28; 14 bases map to TRBD2. The CDR3 spells CASSSGLAGVRYEQYF. For the CDR3, the DNA is TGTGCCAGCAGTTCGGGACTAGCGGGAGTTAGGTACGAGCAGTACTTC.